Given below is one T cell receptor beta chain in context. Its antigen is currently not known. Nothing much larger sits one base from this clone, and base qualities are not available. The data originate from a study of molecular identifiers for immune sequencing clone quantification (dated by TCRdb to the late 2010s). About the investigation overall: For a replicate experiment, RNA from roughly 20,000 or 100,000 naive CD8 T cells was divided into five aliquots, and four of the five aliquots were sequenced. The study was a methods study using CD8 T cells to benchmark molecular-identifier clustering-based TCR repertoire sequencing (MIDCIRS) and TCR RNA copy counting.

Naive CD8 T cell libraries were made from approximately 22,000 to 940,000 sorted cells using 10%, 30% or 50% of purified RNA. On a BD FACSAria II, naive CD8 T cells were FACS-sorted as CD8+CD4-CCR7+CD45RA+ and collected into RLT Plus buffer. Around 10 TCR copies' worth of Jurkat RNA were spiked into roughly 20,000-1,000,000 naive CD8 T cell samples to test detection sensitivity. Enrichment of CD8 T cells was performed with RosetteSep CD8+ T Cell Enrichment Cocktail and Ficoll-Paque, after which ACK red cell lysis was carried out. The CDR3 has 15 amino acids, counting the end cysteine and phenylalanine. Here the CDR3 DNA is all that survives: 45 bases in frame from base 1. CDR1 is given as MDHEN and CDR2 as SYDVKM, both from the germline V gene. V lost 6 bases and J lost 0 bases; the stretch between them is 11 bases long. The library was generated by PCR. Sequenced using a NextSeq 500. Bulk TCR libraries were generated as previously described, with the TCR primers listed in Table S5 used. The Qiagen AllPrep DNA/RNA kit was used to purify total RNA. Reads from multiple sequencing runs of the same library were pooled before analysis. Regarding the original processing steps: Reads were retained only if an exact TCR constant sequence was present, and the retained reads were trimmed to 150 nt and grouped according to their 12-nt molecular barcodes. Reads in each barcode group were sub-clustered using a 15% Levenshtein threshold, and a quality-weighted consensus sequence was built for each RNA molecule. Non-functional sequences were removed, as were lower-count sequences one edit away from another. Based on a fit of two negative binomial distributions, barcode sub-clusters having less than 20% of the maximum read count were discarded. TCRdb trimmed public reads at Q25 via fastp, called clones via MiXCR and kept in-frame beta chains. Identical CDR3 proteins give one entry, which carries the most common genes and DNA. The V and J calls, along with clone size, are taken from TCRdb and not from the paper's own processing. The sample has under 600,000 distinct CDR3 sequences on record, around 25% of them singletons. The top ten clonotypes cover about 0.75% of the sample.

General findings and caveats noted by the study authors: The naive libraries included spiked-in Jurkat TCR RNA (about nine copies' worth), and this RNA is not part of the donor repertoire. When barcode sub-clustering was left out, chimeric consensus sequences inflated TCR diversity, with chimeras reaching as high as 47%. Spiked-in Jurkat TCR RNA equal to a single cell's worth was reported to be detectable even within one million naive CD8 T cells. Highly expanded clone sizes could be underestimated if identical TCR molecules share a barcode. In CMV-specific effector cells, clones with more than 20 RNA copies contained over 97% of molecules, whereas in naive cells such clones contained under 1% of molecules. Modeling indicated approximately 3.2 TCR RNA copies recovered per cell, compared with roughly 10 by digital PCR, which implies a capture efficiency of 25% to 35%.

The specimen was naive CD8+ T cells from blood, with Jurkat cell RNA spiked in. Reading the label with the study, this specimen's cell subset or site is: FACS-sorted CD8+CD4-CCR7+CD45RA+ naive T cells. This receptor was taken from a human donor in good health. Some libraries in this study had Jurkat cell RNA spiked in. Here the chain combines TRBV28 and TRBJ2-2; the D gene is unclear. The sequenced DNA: TGTGCCAGCAGATTTAGATGGGCGAACACCGGGGAGCTGTTTTTT. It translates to CASRFRWANTGELFF.